This TCR beta chain was identified during a study of T-cell reconstitution after alpha-beta-depleted transplantation in children. Germline V gene lookup returns CDR1 SGHRS and CDR2 YFSETQ. CDR3 length equals 15 residues. Construction of the TCRbeta library involved unique molecular identifiers. TCRdb analysed the PCR reads with MiXCR anew, one entry per CDR3 protein. The sample includes roughly 490,000 distinct CDR3 sequences, about 10% of them seen just once. This clonotype has a count of ten or more. A junction end diverges from the germline sequence, so it may reflect a read error. This TCR was recovered from a female patient aged 2-10 years who had a stem cell transplant for aplastic anemia, so the T cells may come from the graft donor. The chain carries TRBV5-1 and TRBJ2-1, with 7 bases matching TRBD2. The starting material was PBMCs, mostly from graft donor cells, obtained 180 days after TCRalphabeta/CD19-depleted stem cell transplant. The CDR3 nucleotides are TGTGCCAGCAGCTTAGGCGGGAGCTCCTACAATGAGCAGTTCTTC. The encoded protein is CASSLGGSSYNEQFF. The entire variable domain, with the rest obtained from reference TRBV5-1 and TRBJ2-1, is as follows: KAGVTQTPRYLIKTRGQQVTLSCSPISGHRSVSWYQQTPGQGLQFLFEYFSETQRNKGNFPGRFSGRQFSNSRSEMNVSTLELGDSALYLCASSLGGSSYNEQFFGPGTRLTVL.